The entry below describes one T cell receptor beta chain. No antigen is known for it. The data belong to a study of vaccination effects on CD4 cells after COVID-19. The ends lost 6 bases at V and 8 bases at J; junction bases unmatched: 8. The CDR3 extends over 14 amino acids. Per the germline V gene, CDR1 is ENHRY and CDR2 is SYGVKD. Sequencing in the ViraFEST assay came after antigen-specific CD4+ T cells had been expanded with viral peptide pools, which were used to stimulate PBMC. Scientists isolated CD4+ T cells after a roughly 10-day culture period ended. Participants received two doses of either the BNT162b2 or mRNA-1273 vaccine. Study findings and constraints: Healthy vaccine recipients' vaccine-induced clones were almost all SARS-CoV-2 mono-reactive.

Sequencing used immunoSEQ multiplex PCR; TCRdb keeps in-frame clones, though not all of them. Here the sample spans about 24,000 clones, roughly 76% being singletons. This receptor was taken from a human donor who received a COVID-19 vaccine. Some clones in this sample may be carry-over from other donors' samples. The chain joins TRBV10-3 to TRBJ1-4; 8 nucleotides match TRBD1. This sample comprised CD4+ T cells from PBMCs cultured with SARS-CoV-2 spike peptides, obtained after COVID-19 vaccination. CDR3 residues: CAIRADRVEEKLFF. The DNA for the CDR3 is TGTGCCATCAGAGCGGACAGGGTGGAAGAAAAACTGTTTTTT.